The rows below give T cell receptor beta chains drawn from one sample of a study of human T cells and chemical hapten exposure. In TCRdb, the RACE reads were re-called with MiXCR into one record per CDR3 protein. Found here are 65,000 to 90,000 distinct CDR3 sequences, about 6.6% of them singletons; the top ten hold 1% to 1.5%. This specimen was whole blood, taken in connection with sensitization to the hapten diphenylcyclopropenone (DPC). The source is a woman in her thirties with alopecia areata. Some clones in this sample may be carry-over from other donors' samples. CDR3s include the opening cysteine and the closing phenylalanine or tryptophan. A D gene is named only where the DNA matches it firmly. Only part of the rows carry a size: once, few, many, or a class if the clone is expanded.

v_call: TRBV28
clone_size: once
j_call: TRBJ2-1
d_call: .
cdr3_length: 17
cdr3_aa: CASSFAKTPKGHNEQFF
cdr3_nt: TGTGCTAGCAGTTTCGCCAAAACTCCTAAGGGGCACAATGAGCAGTTCTTC

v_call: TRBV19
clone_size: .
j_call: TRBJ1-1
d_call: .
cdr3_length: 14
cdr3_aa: CASSRPGGNTEAFF
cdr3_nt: TGTGCCAGTAGTCGCCCCGGGGGGAACACTGAAGCTTTCTTT

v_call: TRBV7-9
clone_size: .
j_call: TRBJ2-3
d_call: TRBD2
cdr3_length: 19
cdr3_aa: CASSFNLGWSGESTDTQYF
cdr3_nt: TGTGCCAGCAGCTTTAATTTGGGATGGAGCGGGGAAAGCACAGATACGCAGTATTTT

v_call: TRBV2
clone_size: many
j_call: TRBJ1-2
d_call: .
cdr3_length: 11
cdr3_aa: CASSDEVGYTF
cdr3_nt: TGTGCCAGCAGTGACGAGGTTGGCTACACCTTC

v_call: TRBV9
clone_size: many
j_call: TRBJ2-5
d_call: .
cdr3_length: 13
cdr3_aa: CASSVGVVETQYF
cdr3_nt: TGTGCCAGCAGCGTCGGGGTAGTGGAGACCCAGTACTTC

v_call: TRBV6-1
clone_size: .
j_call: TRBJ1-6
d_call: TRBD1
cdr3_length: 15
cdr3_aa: CASTGLQGVNSPLHF
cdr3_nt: TGTGCCAGCACGGGCTTACAGGGGGTAAATTCACCCCTCCACTTT

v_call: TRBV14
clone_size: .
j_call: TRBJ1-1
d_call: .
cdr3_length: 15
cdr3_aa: CASSHLSGMNTEAFF
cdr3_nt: TGTGCCAGCAGCCACCTTTCGGGGATGAACACTGAAGCTTTCTTT

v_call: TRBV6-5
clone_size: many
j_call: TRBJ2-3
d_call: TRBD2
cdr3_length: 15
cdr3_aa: CASSYGLAALDTQYF
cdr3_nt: TGTGCCAGCAGTTACGGGCTAGCGGCTCTGGATACGCAGTATTTT

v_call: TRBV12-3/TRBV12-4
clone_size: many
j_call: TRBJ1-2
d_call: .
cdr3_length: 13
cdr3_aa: CASSPAANYGYTF
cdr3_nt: TGTGCCAGCAGTCCCGCGGCTAACTATGGCTACACCTTC

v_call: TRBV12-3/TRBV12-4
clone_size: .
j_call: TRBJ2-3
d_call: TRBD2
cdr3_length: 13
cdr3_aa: CASSQRGMDTQYF
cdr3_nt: TGTGCCAGCAGTCAGCGGGGAATGGATACGCAGTATTTT

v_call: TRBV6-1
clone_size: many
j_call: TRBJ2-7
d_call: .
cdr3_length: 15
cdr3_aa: CASPKGGGHYYEQYF
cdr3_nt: TGTGCCAGCCCTAAGGGGGGAGGGCACTACTACGAGCAGTACTTC

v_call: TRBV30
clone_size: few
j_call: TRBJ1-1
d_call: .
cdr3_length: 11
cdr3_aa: CAWLTGRRMFF
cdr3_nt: TGTGCCTGGTTAACGGGGAGAAGAATGTTCTTT

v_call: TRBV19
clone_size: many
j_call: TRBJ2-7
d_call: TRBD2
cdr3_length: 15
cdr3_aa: CASSIIAGETYEQYF
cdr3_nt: TGTGCCAGTAGTATTATAGCGGGGGAGACCTACGAGCAGTACTTC

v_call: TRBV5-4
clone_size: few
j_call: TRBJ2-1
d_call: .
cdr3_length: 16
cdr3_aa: CASSLRGGAPDNEQFF
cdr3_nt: TGTGCCAGCAGCTTGCGTGGGGGGGCTCCTGACAATGAGCAGTTCTTC

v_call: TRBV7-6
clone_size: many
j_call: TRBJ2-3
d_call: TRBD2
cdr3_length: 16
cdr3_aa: CASSLWTSGATDTQYF
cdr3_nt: TGTGCCAGCAGCTTATGGACTAGCGGGGCCACAGATACGCAGTATTTT

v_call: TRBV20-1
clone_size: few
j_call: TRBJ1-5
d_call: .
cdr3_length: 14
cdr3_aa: CSARRGGSNQPQHF
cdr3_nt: TGCAGTGCTAGAAGGGGCGGTAGCAATCAGCCCCAGCATTTT

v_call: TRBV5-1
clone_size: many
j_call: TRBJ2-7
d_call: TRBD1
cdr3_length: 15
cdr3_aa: CASSLVVTGTYEQYF
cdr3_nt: TGCGCCAGCAGCTTGGTAGTGACAGGGACCTACGAGCAGTACTTC

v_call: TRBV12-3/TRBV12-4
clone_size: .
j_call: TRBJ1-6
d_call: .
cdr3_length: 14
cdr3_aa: CASSFARMNSPLHF
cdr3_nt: TGTGCCAGCAGTTTCGCCAGGATGAATTCACCCCTCCACTTT

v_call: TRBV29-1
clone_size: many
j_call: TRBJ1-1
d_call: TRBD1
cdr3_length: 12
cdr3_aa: CSVNLKDRAHFF
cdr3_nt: TGCAGCGTGAACCTCAAGGACAGGGCGCATTTCTTT

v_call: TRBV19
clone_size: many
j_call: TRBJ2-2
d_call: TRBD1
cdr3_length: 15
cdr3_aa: CASSVLLGTGRELFF
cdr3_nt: TGTGCCAGTAGCGTGCTCCTTGGGACAGGAAGGGAGCTGTTTTTT

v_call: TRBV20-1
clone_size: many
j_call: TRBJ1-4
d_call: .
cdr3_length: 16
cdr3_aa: CSASMFGGRGNEKLFF
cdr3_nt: TGCAGTGCTAGCATGTTTGGTGGGCGCGGCAATGAAAAACTGTTTTTT

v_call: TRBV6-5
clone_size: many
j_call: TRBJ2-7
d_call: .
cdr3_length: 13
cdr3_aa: CASSNRESGEQYF
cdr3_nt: TGTGCCAGCAGCAACAGGGAATCAGGCGAGCAGTACTTC

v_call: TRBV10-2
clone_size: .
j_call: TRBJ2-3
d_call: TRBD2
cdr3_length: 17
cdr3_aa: CASSGGGTSGASDTQYF
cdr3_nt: TGCGCCAGCAGCGGTGGGGGGACTAGCGGGGCTTCAGATACGCAGTATTTT

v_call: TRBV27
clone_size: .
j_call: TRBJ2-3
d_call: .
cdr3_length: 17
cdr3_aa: CASHSVLDSQYTDTQYF
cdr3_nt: TGTGCCAGCCACTCAGTCCTGGACAGTCAATACACAGATACGCAGTATTTT

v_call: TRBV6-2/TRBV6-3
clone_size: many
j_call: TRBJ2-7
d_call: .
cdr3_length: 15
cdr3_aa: CASLVTGMPTYEQYF
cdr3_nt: TGTGCCAGCCTTGTGACGGGGATGCCTACCTACGAGCAGTACTTC

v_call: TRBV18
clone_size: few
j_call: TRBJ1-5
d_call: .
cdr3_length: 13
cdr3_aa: CASSDGGYQPQHF
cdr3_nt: TGTGCCAGCTCAGACGGGGGGTATCAGCCCCAGCATTTT

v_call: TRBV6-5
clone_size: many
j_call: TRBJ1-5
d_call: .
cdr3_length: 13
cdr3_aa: CASSYDGNQPQHF
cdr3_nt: TGTGCCAGCAGTTACGACGGGAATCAGCCCCAGCATTTT

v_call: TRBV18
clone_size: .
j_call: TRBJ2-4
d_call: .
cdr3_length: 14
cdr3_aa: CASSPNRVINIQYF
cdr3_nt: TGTGCCAGCTCACCGAACAGGGTTATAAACATTCAGTACTTC

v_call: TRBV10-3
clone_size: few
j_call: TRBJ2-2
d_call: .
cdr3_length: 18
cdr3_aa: CAISGDAPGITNTGELFF
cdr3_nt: TGTGCCATCAGTGGGGATGCGCCGGGCATAACGAACACCGGGGAGCTGTTTTTT

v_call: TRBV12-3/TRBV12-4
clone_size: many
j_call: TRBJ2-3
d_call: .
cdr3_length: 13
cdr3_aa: CASSFGSTDTQYF
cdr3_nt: TGTGCCAGCAGTTTTGGGAGCACAGATACGCAGTATTTT

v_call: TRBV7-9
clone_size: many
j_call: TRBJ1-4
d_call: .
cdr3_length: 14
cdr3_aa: CASSRTGSGEKLFF
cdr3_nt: TGTGCCAGCAGCCGCACAGGGTCGGGGGAAAAACTGTTTTTT

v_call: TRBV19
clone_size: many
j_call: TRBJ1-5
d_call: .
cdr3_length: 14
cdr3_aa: CASSIPGYYQPQHF
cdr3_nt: TGTGCCAGTAGCATCCCGGGATATTATCAGCCCCAGCATTTT

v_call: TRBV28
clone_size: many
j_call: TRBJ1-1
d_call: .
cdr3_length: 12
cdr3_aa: CATATGNTEAFF
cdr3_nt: TGTGCCACCGCGACAGGGAACACTGAAGCTTTCTTT

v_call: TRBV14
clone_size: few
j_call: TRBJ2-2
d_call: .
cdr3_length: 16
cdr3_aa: CASSRQIPSNTGELFF
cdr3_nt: TGTGCCAGCAGCCGTCAGATCCCCTCTAACACCGGGGAGCTGTTTTTT

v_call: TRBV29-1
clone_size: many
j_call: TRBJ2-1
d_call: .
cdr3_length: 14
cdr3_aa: CSVETVLSYNEQFF
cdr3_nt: TGCAGCGTTGAAACCGTACTCTCCTACAATGAGCAGTTCTTC

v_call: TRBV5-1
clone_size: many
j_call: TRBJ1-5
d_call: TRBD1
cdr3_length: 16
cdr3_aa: CASSPGTGGLGQPQHF
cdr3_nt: TGCGCCAGCAGCCCCGGGACAGGGGGCTTGGGTCAGCCCCAGCATTTT

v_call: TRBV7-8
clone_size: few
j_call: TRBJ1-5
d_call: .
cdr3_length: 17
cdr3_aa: CASSSHPIGFSNQPQNF
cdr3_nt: TGTGCCAGCAGCTCACACCCGATAGGGTTTAGCAATCAGCCCCAGAATTTT

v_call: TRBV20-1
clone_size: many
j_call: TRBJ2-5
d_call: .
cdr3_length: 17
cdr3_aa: CSARGEVSAADLETQYF
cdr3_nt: TGCAGTGCTAGAGGAGAAGTTTCAGCGGCAGATTTAGAGACCCAGTACTTC

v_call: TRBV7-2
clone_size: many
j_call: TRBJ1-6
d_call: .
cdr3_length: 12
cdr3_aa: CASRDGDSPLHF
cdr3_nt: TGTGCCAGCAGGGACGGGGATTCACCCCTCCACTTT

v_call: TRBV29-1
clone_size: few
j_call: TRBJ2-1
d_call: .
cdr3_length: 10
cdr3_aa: CSVAHNEQFF
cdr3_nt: TGCAGCGTTGCCCACAATGAGCAGTTCTTC

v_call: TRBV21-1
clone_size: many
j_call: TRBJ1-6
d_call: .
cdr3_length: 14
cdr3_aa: CASSNGRSNSPLHF
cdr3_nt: TGTGCCAGCAGCAACGGGAGGTCGAATTCACCCCTCCACTTT

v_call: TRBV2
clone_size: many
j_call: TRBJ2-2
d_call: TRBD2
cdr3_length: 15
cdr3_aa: CASSPPGLAPGELFF
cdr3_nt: TGTGCCAGCAGTCCACCGGGACTAGCTCCCGGGGAGCTGTTTTTT

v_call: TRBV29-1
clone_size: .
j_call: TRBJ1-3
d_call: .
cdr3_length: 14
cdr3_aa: CSVALTNSGNTIYF
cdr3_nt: TGCAGCGTTGCTCTCACCAACTCTGGAAACACCATATATTTT

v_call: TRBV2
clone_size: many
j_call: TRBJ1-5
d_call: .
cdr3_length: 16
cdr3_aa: CASSPPLGTSNQPQHF
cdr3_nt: TGTGCCAGCAGTCCCCCTTTAGGAACAAGCAATCAGCCCCAGCATTTT

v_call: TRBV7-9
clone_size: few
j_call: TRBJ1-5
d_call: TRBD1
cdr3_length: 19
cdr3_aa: CASSYGTGQGARSNQPQHF
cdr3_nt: TGTGCCAGCAGTTATGGCACGGGACAGGGGGCTCGGAGCAATCAGCCCCAGCATTTT

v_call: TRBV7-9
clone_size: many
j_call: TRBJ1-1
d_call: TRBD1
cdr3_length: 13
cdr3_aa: CASRPGQGAWAFF
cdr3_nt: TGTGCCAGCAGACCGGGACAGGGGGCTTGGGCTTTCTTT

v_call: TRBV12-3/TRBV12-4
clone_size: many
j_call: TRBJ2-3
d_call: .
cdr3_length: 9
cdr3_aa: CACSGTQYF
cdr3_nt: TGTGCCTGTAGTGGTACGCAGTATTTT

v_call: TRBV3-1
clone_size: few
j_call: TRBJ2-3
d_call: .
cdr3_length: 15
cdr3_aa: CASSQRGATTDTQYF
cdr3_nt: TGTGCCAGCAGCCAAAGGGGGGCAACCACAGATACGCAGTATTTT

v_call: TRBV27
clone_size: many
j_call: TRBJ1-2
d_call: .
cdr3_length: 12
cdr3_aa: CASSLGGIGYTF
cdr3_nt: TGTGCCAGCAGTTTGGGGGGTATTGGCTACACCTTC

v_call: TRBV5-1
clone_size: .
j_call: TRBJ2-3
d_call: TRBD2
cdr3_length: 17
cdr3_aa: CASSVPILAGNADTQYF
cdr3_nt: TGCGCCAGCAGCGTTCCTATACTAGCGGGGAACGCAGATACGCAGTATTTT

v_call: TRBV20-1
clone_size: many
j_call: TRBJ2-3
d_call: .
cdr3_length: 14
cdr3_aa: CSAQETVRPDTQYF
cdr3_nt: TGCAGTGCTCAAGAGACGGTACGGCCGGATACGCAGTATTTT

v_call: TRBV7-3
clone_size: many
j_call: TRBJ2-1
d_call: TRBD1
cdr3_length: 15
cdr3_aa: CASSLDRGTYNEQFF
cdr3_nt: TGTGCCAGCAGCTTAGACAGGGGGACCTACAATGAGCAGTTCTTC